This T cell receptor (beta chain) was profiled in a study of prognosis after radiotherapy for stage I lung cancer. Findings of the study overall: In patients receiving stereotactic body radiation therapy, unique TCR clone counts fell afterward, median about 9,700 versus 6,500.

The TCR beta CDR3 region was amplified from genomic DNA, with two rounds of multiplex PCR being used for the amplification. Specific primers for each TRBV and TRBJ gene were what first-round PCR used. MiXCR was run by TCRdb on the multiplex PCR reads, yielding one entry per CDR3 protein. The table records nearly 35,000 distinct CDR3 sequences, approximately 36% of them present only once. In this sample, this clonotype turned up many times. The antigen is unknown. CDR3 length: 13 amino acids. Germline-derived CDR1 and CDR2 are WSHSY and SAAADI. Trimming removed 2 bases at V and 3 bases at J, with 7 bases between.

Sequenced here: PBMCs, sampled before or after stereotactic body radiation therapy (not recorded which). The origin of this receptor is a donor aged 50 or older with non-small cell lung cancer. The rearrangement links TRBV10-2 to TRBJ1-1; D unresolved. CDR3 sequence: CASSEVGDTEAFF. The DNA for the CDR3 is TGCGCCAGCAGTGAGGTGGGTGACACTGAAGCTTTCTTT.